These 10 T cell receptor beta chains originate from one sample sequenced in a study of blood T cell repertoires in COVID-19. Here immunoSEQ multiplex PCR was the method, and the copy in TCRdb shows in-frame clones only, minus some. The data hold around 50,000 clones, with 88% observed a single time. Sequencing was performed on peripheral blood. Source of these receptors: a man in his fifties with active COVID-19.

The chain joins TRBV7-2 to TRBJ2-7; D remains unclear. Trimming took off 0 bases at V and 3 bases at J, with 6 bases between the two ends. The CDR3 covers 13 residues. Germline CDR1 reads SGHTA; CDR2 reads FQGNSA. The CDR3 sequence: CASSLAANYEQYF. CDR3 nucleotide sequence: TGTGCCAGCAGCTTAGCAGCGAACTACGAGCAGTACTTC.

The V call is TRBV19, the J call TRBJ2-1; 10 nucleotides line up with TRBD2. The CDR3 contains 14 residues. Germline lookup yields CDR1 LNHDA and CDR2 SQIVND (reference sequence). The J segment lost 5 bases and the V segment lost 6 bases, leaving 4 bases of the junction unmatched. CDR3 region: CASSRTSGNNEQFF. The CDR3 bases are TGTGCCAGTAGCAGGACTAGCGGTAACAATGAGCAGTTCTTC.

The chain is built from TRBV4-3 and TRBJ2-2; tentatively, D is TRBD1 (6 bases). CDR1 LGHNA and CDR2 YSLEER come from the germline V gene. This CDR3 region has 15 residues. V was cut by 2 bases and J by 3 bases, with 10 bases left in between. The CDR3 DNA is TGCGCCAGCAGCCAATCGCCAGGGGACACCGGGGAGCTGTTTTTT. Translation: CASSQSPGDTGELFF.

The chain has TRBV7-2 and TRBJ2-1, with TRBD2 as a possible D gene (6 bases). Germline-derived CDR1 and CDR2 are SGHTA and FQGNSA. This CDR3 comprises 15 residues. V shed 3 bases and J shed 0 bases, with 9 bases lying between them. The CDR3 DNA is TGTGCCAGCAGCTTGGTAGCGGACTCCTACAATGAGCAGTTCTTC. Amino acid sequence: CASSLVADSYNEQFF.

The rearrangement uses TRBV9 and TRBJ2-1; TRBD2 matches 7 bases. Germline CDR1 is SGDLS and CDR2 is YYNGEE. The CDR3 contains 16 residues. Unmatched junction bases numbered 10, after V lost 0 bases and J lost 7 bases. The CDR3 sequence: CASSVGPSGLWNEQFF. The DNA for the CDR3 is TGTGCCAGCAGCGTAGGCCCTAGCGGCCTTTGGAATGAGCAGTTCTTC. The entire variable domain, with the rest obtained from reference TRBV9 and TRBJ2-1, is as follows: DSGVTQTPKHLITATGQRVTLRCSPRSGDLSVYWYQQSLDQGLQFLIQYYNGEERAKGNILERFSAQQFPDLHSELNLSSLELGDSALYFCASSVGPSGLWNEQFFGPGTRLTVL.

This chain links TRBV27 with TRBJ1-1; D perhaps matches TRBD1 (6 bases). Trimming took off 6 bases at V and 4 bases at J, with 15 bases between the two ends. The CDR3 spans 14 residues. The germline CDR1 and CDR2 sequences are MNHEY and SMNVEV (reference sequence). The CDR3 loop is CASRMRGGSTEAFF. Here the CDR3 DNA reads TGTGCCAGCAGGATGAGGGGGGGAAGCACTGAAGCTTTCTTT.

Only one count was recorded for this clone. This chain links TRBV4-1 with TRBJ2-4, with 7 bases that match TRBD1. J lost 3 bases, V lost 1 base, and 3 bases had no gene match. Germline CDR1 is MGHRA and CDR2 is YSYEKL. This CDR3 region has 15 residues. The CDR3, as DNA: TGCGCCAGCAGCCAAGCCCAGGGGGACAAAAACATTCAGTACTTC. Protein: CASSQAQGDKNIQYF.

The rearrangement links TRBV19 to TRBJ1-1; TRBD1 matches 9 bases. Germline CDR1 LNHDA, CDR2 SQIVND (reference sequence). The CDR3 runs to 15 residues. The J segment lost 5 bases and the V segment lost 2 bases, leaving 6 bases of the junction unmatched. The CDR3 bases are TGTGCCAGTAGTATACCGGACAGGGGAGGTACTGAAGCTTTCTTT. As protein: CASSIPDRGGTEAFF.

The J gene is TRBJ2-5, the V gene TRBV7-9; D not certain. This CDR3 comprises 14 residues. The ends were cut back, 7 bases at V and 1 base at J, with 13 bases in the middle. Germline lookup yields CDR1 SEHNR and CDR2 FQNEAQ (reference sequence). The CDR3 sequence is CASKRGASQETQYF. CDR3 nucleotides: TGTGCCAGCAAGAGAGGAGCCTCCCAAGAGACCCAGTACTTC.

This chain connects TRBV19 to TRBJ1-2, with 9 bases aligning to TRBD1. V gave up 7 bases and J gave up 5 bases; unmatched junction bases: 5. The CDR3 totals 13 residues. The germline V gene has CDR1 LNHDA and CDR2 SQIVND (reference sequence). The CDR3, as DNA: TGTGCCAGTACCCCGGGACAGGGTTATGGCTACACCTTC. Encoded protein: CASTPGQGYGYTF. Full variable domain (rest looked up from reference TRBV19 and TRBJ1-2): DGGITQSPKYLFRKEGQNVTLSCEQNLNHDAMYWYRQDPGQGLRLIYYSQIVNDFQKGDIAEGYSVSREKKESFPLTVTSAQKNPTAFYLCASTPGQGYGYTFGSGTRLTVV.